One and the same sample provided the 30 T cell receptor beta chains below, sequenced in a study of blood T cells in healthy people across ages. A sample-barcoded 5' primer and a J-beta primer mix were used in a second PCR of about 7 to 12 cycles. Using its own MiXCR run on the 5' RACE reads, TCRdb lists one record per CDR3 protein. Of fewer than 1.5 million distinct CDR3 sequences listed, roughly 45% were seen once; the top ten hold approximately 7.9%. Sequenced input: blood. The receptors here all came from a woman between 18 and 29 years old in good health.

The genes are TRBV12-3 or TRBV12-4 and TRBJ1-2, with no clear D. CDR3 length: 13 residues. With 3 bases removed from V and 4 bases from J, the gap between germline ends came to 9 bases. CDR3: CASSFGDFYGYTF. CDR3 nucleotide sequence: TGTGCCAGCAGTTTCGGCGACTTCTATGGCTACACCTTC.

Concerning this clonotype: At one end, the junction sequence differs from germline, possibly due to a read error. This chain joins TRBV6-5 and TRBJ1-6; D remains ambiguous. CDR1 and CDR2 (germline): MNHEY, SVGAGI. The CDR3 spans 19 residues. The CDR3 coding sequence is TGTGCCAGCAGTTATCCTTTAATAGACCCCAGCTCCTATAATGCACCCCTCCACTTT. It yields the protein CASSYPLIDPSSYNAPLHF.

The chain uses TRBV7-9 and TRBJ2-3; 9 positions match TRBD2. With 1 base clipped from V and 4 bases from J, the junction kept 3 bases outside the gene matches. Germline V gene sequence: CDR1 SEHNR, CDR2 FQNEAQ (reference sequence). CDR3 size: 15 residues. CDR3 coding DNA: TGTGCCAGCAGCTTAGTCGCGGGAGGGGCAGATACGCAGTATTTT. Translation: CASSLVAGGADTQYF.

This clonotype was counted a few times. This chain links TRBV6-5 with TRBJ2-5; a weak D match, TRBD2 (6 bases). The CDR3 length is 13 residues. Germline V CDR1 and CDR2: MNHEY, SVGAGI. The V gene lost 3 bases and the J gene lost 5 bases, with 10 bases spanning the gap. CDR3 region: CASSYGEEETQYF. CDR3 sequence (DNA): TGTGCCAGCAGTTATGGGGAGGAGGAGACCCAGTACTTC.

J is TRBJ2-7 and V is TRBV14, with 10 bases fitting TRBD1. Germline CDR1 and CDR2: SGHDN and FVKESK. The CDR3 is 16 amino acids. With 3 bases clipped from V and 7 bases from J, the junction kept 12 bases outside the gene matches. The CDR3 loop reads CASSHHTRDRGQEQYF. The CDR3 bases are TGTGCCAGCAGCCACCATACCCGGGACAGGGGCCAAGAGCAGTACTTC.

CDR3 sequence (DNA): TGTGCCAGCTCACCATCACTTTTTGAGCAGTACTTC. Amino acids: CASSPSLFEQYF. The genes are TRBV18 and TRBJ2-4; D not certain. The germline V gene has CDR1 KGHSH and CDR2 LQKENI. Trimming removed 2 bases at V and 13 bases at J, with 12 bases between. There are 12 residues in the CDR3.

With respect to this clonotype: A read error may be the cause here, since a much bigger clone is one base away. This CDR3 is CAINVSDNEQFF. The CDR3 DNA reads as TGTGCCATCAATGTATCAGACAATGAGCAGTTCTTC. The genes are TRBV10-3 and TRBJ2-1, with D unclear. Deletions cut 7 bases from V and 5 bases from J, with 9 bases between. The germline V gene has CDR1 ENHRY and CDR2 SYGVKD. The CDR3 covers 12 residues.

The chain links TRBV10-3 to TRBJ2-7; D is undetermined. V lost 3 bases, J lost 5 bases, and 8 bases lay in between. Germline V lookup: CDR1 ENHRY, CDR2 SYGVKD. The CDR3 is 12 amino acids. The CDR3: CAISETADEQYF. Written as DNA, the CDR3 is TGTGCCATCAGTGAAACAGCCGACGAGCAGTACTTC.

V and J are TRBV6-5 and TRBJ1-2; possible D gene TRBD1, 5 bases. This CDR3 spans 15 amino acids. V was shortened by 7 bases and J by 8 bases, with 23 bases between the two germline ends. Germline values: CDR1 MNHEY, CDR2 SVGAGI. DNA of the CDR3: TGTGCCAGCACCACACGGGCGGGTAGGGGAAACGGCTACACCTTC. Amino acid sequence: CASTTRAGRGNGYTF.

This chain connects TRBV7-8 to TRBJ1-4; TRBD1 matches 7 bases. Germline CDR1 reads SGHVS; CDR2 reads FQNEAQ. The V gene end was trimmed by 6 bases and the J gene end by 8 bases; junction bases not matched to a gene: 9. This CDR3 has 14 amino acids. In DNA, the CDR3 is TGTGCCAGCAGAGGGGGACAGATTGGGGAAAAACTGTTTTTT. This encodes CASRGGQIGEKLFF.

The chain recombines TRBV12-3 or TRBV12-4 with TRBJ1-2; no clear D gene. V shed 3 bases and J shed 5 bases, with 19 bases lying between them. The CDR3 loop spans 16 amino acids. This CDR3 reads CASSFLISGSRYGYTF. The CDR3 nucleotides are TGTGCCAGCAGTTTCCTTATCTCCGGGTCTCGGTATGGCTACACCTTC.

This clonotype was counted between two and nine times. J is TRBJ2-3 and V is TRBV6-2 or TRBV6-3; possibly TRBD2 for D (6 bases). V dropped 2 bases and J dropped 0 bases, with 12 bases sitting between them. The V gene's germline CDR1 is MNHEY and CDR2 SVGEGT. This CDR3 spans 16 amino acids. The chain's CDR3 is CASSYPDSGSTDTQYF. The CDR3 DNA follows: TGTGCCAGCAGTTACCCAGATAGCGGAAGCACAGATACGCAGTATTTT.

V is TRBV5-1 and J is TRBJ2-3; 7 positions agree with TRBD2. V gave up 2 bases and J gave up 0 bases; unmatched junction bases: 18. Germline CDR1 and CDR2: SGHRS and YFSETQ. The CDR3 runs 20 residues. The CDR3 sequence is CASSLDMTSRPQTSTDTQYF. CDR3 in DNA: TGCGCCAGCAGCTTAGACATGACTAGCAGGCCCCAAACTAGCACAGATACGCAGTATTTT.

This clonotype occurred a few times. The chain carries TRBV6-5 and TRBJ1-5; TRBD1 agrees at 9 bases. The CDR3 is 15 amino acids. Germline V CDR1 and CDR2: MNHEY, SVGAGI. V gave up 6 bases and J gave up 7 bases; unmatched junction bases: 10. CDR3 in DNA: TGTGCCAGCAGCCACAGGGGACAGGGCGGGCAGCCCCAGCATTTT. Translation: CASSHRGQGGQPQHF.

Only a few counts were recorded for this clonotype. The chain has TRBV27 and TRBJ2-7; either TRBD1 or TRBD2 may supply D (5 bases each). The germline V gene encodes CDR1 MNHEY and CDR2 SMNVEV (reference sequence). Trimming removed 6 bases from V and 3 bases from J, with 15 bases in between. The CDR3 contains 14 residues. The CDR3, as DNA: TGTGCCAGCAGCCGTTATAGTGGGGGCTACGAGCAGTACTTC. It yields the protein CASSRYSGGYEQYF.

The CDR3 nucleotides are TGCAGCGTTGCGGGTAGTACCCACGAGCAGTACTTC. Its translation: CSVAGSTHEQYF. This chain connects TRBV29-1 to TRBJ2-7; no firm D call. This CDR3 contains 12 residues. Per germline, CDR1 SQVTM and CDR2 ANQGSEA. V was shortened by 4 bases and J by 5 bases, with 12 bases between the two germline ends.

The chain uses TRBV10-3 and TRBJ2-5; D is undetermined. V dropped 6 bases and J dropped 11 bases, with 16 bases sitting between them. Germline loops: CDR1 ENHRY, CDR2 SYGVKD. This CDR3 region has 12 residues. The CDR3 region has the DNA TGTGCCATCAGCGAAACAGACAATGAGCAGTACTTC. Translated: CAISETDNEQYF.

The gene calls are TRBV6-5 and TRBJ2-4; D gene uncertain. Near its end, the DNA agrees better with TRBJ2-7, so the J call may be wrong. CDR1 is MNHEY, CDR2 SVGAGI, per germline. The CDR3 spans 15 residues. In nucleotides, the CDR3 is TGTGCCAGCAGTTACTCGGCAGCACCGTCCTACGAGCAGTACTTC. Translation: CASSYSAAPSYEQYF.

The chain links TRBV7-2 to TRBJ2-5; D is undetermined. Trimming stripped 5 bases from V and 3 bases from J, with 13 bases between. From germline, CDR1 is SGHTA and CDR2 FQGNSA. The CDR3 loop spans 14 amino acids. CDR3 DNA: TGTGCCAGCAGCGTAGACTGGAGTAAAGAGACCCAGTACTTC. Translation gives CASSVDWSKETQYF.

The chain carries TRBV5-1 and TRBJ2-1, with D possibly being TRBD1 or TRBD2 (5 bases each). Germline assignment: CDR1 SGHRS and CDR2 YFSETQ. Trimming stripped 4 bases from V and 7 bases from J, with 21 bases between. This CDR3 spans 16 amino acids. CDR3 nucleotides: TGCGCCAGCAGCGTCGATCCCCAGGGAGAGTTGAATGAGCAGTTCTTC. This codes for CASSVDPQGELNEQFF.

Only a few counts were recorded for this clonotype. The chain recombines TRBV12-3 or TRBV12-4 with TRBJ2-3; 9 bases map to TRBD2. J lost 5 bases, V lost 7 bases, and 7 bases had no gene match. The CDR3 totals 14 residues. The CDR3 nucleotides read TGTGCCAGCAACTTAGCGGGAGAGATAGATACGCAGTATTTT. Protein sequence: CASNLAGEIDTQYF.

The V call is TRBV7-9, the J call TRBJ2-7; D gene ambiguous. This CDR3 is 16 amino acids long. CDR1 is SEHNR, CDR2 FQNEAQ, per germline (reference sequence). V dropped 5 bases and J dropped 2 bases, with 19 bases sitting between them. Here the CDR3 DNA reads TGTGCCAGCAGCCCCGAAGAAAGGTGGGTCCCCTACGAGCAGTACTTC. Encoded protein: CASSPEERWVPYEQYF.

The CDR3: CASSPVSRQHYNEQFF. As DNA, the CDR3 is TGTGCCAGCAGCCCCGTTTCCCGCCAACATTACAATGAGCAGTTCTTC. The gene calls are TRBV11-2 and TRBJ2-1; D is uncertain. Germline CDR1 SGHAT, CDR2 FQNNGV. The V gene lost 5 bases and the J gene lost 4 bases, with 18 bases spanning the gap. The CDR3 runs 16 residues.

The CDR3 DNA reads TGTGCCAGCAGCCCTAACACGAAGGAGCAGTACTTC. It specifies CASSPNTKEQYF. The chain is built from TRBV5-5 and TRBJ2-5; D is uncertain. Germline V gene data show CDR1 as SGHKS and CDR2 as YYEKEE (reference sequence). V dropped 4 bases and J dropped 11 bases, with 15 bases sitting between them. CDR3 size: 12 residues.

This clonotype has more than one count but fewer than ten. The CDR3: CASPEAYEQYF. DNA for the CDR3: TGTGCCAGCCCCGAGGCGTACGAGCAGTACTTC. V and J are TRBV7-9 and TRBJ2-7; D is undetermined. The CDR3 runs to 11 residues. Germline V lookup: CDR1 SEHNR, CDR2 FQNEAQ (reference sequence). Trimming shortened V by 8 bases and J by 4 bases, and 9 bases separated the two germline ends.

In this sample, this clonotype turned up a few times. The chain uses TRBV15 and TRBJ1-1; tentative D call: TRBD1 (6 bases). V gave up 5 bases and J gave up 1 base, with 11 bases separating them. There are 14 residues in the CDR3. CDR1 is LNHNV, CDR2 YYDKDF, per germline (reference sequence). The CDR3 here is CATSGQGQNTEAFF. The CDR3 DNA reads as TGTGCCACCAGCGGTCAGGGGCAGAACACTGAAGCTTTCTTT.

This chain connects TRBV19 to TRBJ2-3; D unresolved. The CDR3 extends over 15 amino acids. Between the trimmed V and J ends, which lost 4 bases and 4 bases, there was a span of 15 bases. The germline gives CDR1 LNHDA, CDR2 SQIVND (reference sequence). The CDR3 protein is CASSSGPEPADTQYF. In DNA form, the CDR3 reads TGTGCCAGTAGTAGCGGCCCCGAACCGGCAGATACGCAGTATTTT.

The chain combines TRBV12-3 or TRBV12-4 with TRBJ1-1, with unresolved D. V gave up 8 bases and J gave up 5 bases, with 9 bases separating them. The CDR3 consists of 11 residues. The chain's CDR3 is CASGERTEAFF. CDR3 coding DNA: TGTGCCAGCGGGGAGCGGACTGAAGCTTTCTTT.

The chain uses TRBV3-1 and TRBJ2-5, with 11 bases identical to TRBD2. This CDR3 spans 16 amino acids. The junction had 16 bases not matched to a gene; V was cut back by 6 bases and J by 10 bases. In germline, CDR1 is LGHDT, CDR2 YNNKEL (reference sequence). In nucleotides, the CDR3 is TGTGCCAGCAGGCCACCGCTAGCGGGAGGTACTGAGGTCCAGTACTTC. Its protein is CASRPPLAGGTEVQYF.

The rearrangement uses TRBV3-1 and TRBJ2-1; TRBD2 agrees at 11 bases. The CDR3 contains 17 residues. The V and J ends lost 1 base and 8 bases, in that order; junction bases with no gene match: 10. Germline CDR1 is LGHDT and CDR2 is YNNKEL (reference sequence). The CDR3 nucleotides read TGTGCCAGCAGCCAAGGGGTGGCGACTAGCGGGGATCATGAGCAGTTCTTC. It codes for CASSQGVATSGDHEQFF.